This T cell receptor (beta chain) derives from a study of T cell changes during pregnancy in multiple sclerosis. The protocol was immunoSEQ multiplex PCR, while the TCRdb copy is restricted to in-frame clones and leaves out a portion. The sample lists roughly 58,000 clones; over 80% were seen once. Germline V gene lookup returns CDR1 SGHNT and CDR2 YYREEE (reference sequence). V lost 3 bases and J lost 3; bases outside the gene matches: 5. This CDR3 contains 15 residues. The chain uses TRBV5-4 and TRBJ1-1; 10 bases match TRBD1. This TCR came from a female donor in good health, enrolled as a control in a pregnancy study. The source material was CD4+ T cells from peripheral blood mononuclear cells, sampled after pregnancy. CDR3 DNA: TGTGCCAGCAGCTCGGGGGGACAGGGGTACACTGAAGCTTTCTTT. It encodes CASSSGGQGYTEAFF.